This T cell receptor beta chain was obtained from a study of blood T cell repertoires in COVID-19. Study-wide background: Acute-phase and convalescent COVID-19 samples originated in the United States, Italy and Spain. PBMCs, B-cell-depleted T cells, or T cells were the source of the cDNA or gDNA that made up the material.

Trimming removed 2 bases from V and 6 bases from J; junction bases left unmatched: 1. Germline CDR1 MNHNS, CDR2 SASEGT. The CDR3 contains 15 residues. In the source study's methods: Using reference gene primer amplification, nucleated cell counts were estimated. Repertoires were generated with immunoSEQ multiplex PCR, while TCRdb's copy carries only in-frame clones and drops some. The V and J calls and clone size are taken from that table; D and trimming were inferred from the DNA. The table has around 110,000 clones, roughly 84% seen once. Remarks on this clone: Within the sample, other DNA sequences also encode this same CDR3.

Sequencing used peripheral blood. The sequence came from a man in his forties with acute or convalescent COVID-19. The chain has TRBV6-1 and TRBJ2-2; TRBD2 agrees at 12 bases. The chain's CDR3 is CASSELAGGPGELFF. The CDR3 DNA is TGTGCCAGCAGTGAACTAGCGGGAGGGCCCGGGGAGCTGTTTTTT.